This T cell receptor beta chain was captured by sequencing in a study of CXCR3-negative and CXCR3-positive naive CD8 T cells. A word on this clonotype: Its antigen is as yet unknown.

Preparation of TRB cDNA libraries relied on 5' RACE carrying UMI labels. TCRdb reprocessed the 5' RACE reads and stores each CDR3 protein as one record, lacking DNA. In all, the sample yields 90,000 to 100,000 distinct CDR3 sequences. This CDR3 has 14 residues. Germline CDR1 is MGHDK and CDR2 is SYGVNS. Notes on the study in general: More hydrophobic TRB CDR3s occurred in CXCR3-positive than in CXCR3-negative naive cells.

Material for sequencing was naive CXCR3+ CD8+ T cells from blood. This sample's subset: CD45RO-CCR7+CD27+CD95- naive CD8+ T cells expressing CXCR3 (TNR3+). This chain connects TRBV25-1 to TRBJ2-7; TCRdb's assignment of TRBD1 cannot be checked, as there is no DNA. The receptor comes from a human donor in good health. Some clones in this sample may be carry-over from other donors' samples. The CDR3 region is CASSAGGGAEEQYF.